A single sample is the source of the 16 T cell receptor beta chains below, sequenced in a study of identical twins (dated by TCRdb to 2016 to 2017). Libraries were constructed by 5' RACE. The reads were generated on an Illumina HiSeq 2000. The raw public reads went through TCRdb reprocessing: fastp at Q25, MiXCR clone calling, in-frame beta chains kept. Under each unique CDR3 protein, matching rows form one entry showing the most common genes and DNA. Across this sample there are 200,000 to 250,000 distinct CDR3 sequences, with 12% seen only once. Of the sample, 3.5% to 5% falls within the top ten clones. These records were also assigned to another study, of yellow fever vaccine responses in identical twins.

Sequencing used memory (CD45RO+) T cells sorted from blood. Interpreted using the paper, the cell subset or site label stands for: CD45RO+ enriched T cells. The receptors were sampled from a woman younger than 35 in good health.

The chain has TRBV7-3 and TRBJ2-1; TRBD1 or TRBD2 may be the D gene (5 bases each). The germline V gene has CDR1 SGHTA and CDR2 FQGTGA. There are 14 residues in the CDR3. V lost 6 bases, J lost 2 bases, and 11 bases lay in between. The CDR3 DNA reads TGTGCCAGCAGACAAGGGACGGCCTACAATGAGCAGTTCTTC. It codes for CASRQGTAYNEQFF. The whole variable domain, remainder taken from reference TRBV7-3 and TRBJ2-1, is GAGVSQTPSNKVTEKGKYVELRCDPISGHTALYWYRQSLGQGPEFLIYFQGTGAADDSGLPNDRFFAVRPEGSVSTLKIQRTERGDSAVYLCASRQGTAYNEQFFGPGTRLTVL.

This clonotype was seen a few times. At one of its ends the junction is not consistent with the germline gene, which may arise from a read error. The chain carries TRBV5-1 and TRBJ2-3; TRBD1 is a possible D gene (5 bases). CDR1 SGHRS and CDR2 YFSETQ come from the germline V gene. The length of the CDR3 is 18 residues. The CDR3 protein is CASSLKGQPPISTHTQYF. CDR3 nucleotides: TGCGCCAGCAGCTTGAAGGGGCAGCCCCCGATTAGCACACATACGCAGTATTTT.

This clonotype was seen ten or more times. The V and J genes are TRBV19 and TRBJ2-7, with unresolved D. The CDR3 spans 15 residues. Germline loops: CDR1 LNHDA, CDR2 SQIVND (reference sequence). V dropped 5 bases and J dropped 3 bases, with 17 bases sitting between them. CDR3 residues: CASSVTSDPYYEQYF. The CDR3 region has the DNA TGTGCCAGTAGTGTAACCTCGGACCCATACTACGAGCAGTACTTC.

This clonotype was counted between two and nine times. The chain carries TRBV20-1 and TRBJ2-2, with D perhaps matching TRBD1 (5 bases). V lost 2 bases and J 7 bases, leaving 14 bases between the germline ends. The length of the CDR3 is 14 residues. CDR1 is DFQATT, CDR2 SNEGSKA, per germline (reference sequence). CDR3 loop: CSARRIVGDGELFF. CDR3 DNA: TGCAGTGCTAGACGTATAGTAGGGGACGGGGAGCTGTTTTTT.

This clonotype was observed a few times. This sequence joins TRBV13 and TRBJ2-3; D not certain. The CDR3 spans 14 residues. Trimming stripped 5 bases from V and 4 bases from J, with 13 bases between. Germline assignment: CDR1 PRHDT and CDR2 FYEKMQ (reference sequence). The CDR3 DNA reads TGTGCCAGCAGCCCCACGCCCCTCTCAGATACGCAGTATTTT. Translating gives CASSPTPLSDTQYF.

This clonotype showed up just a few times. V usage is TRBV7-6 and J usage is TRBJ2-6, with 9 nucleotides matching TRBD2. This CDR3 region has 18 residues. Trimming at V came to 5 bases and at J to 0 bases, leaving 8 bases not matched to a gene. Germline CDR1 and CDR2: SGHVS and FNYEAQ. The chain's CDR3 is CASSPGTSRYSGANVLTF. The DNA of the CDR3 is TGTGCCAGCAGCCCAGGGACTAGCAGATACTCTGGGGCCAACGTCCTGACTTTC. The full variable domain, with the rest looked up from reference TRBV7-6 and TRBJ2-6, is GAGVSQSPRYKVTKRGQDVALRCDPISGHVSLYWYRQALGQGPEFLTYFNYEAQQDKSGLPNDRFSAERPEGSISTLTIQRTEQRDSAMYRCASSPGTSRYSGANVLTFGAGSRLTVL.

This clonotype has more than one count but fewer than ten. The CDR3 bases are TGTGCCAGCAGGGGGACAGCTTTCACAGATACGCAGTATTTT. Translating gives CASRGTAFTDTQYF. The V gene is TRBV12-3 or TRBV12-4, the J gene TRBJ2-3, with 7 bases identical to TRBD1. This CDR3 is built from 14 residues. Trimming cost V 6 bases and J 2 bases; bases outside gene matches: 5.

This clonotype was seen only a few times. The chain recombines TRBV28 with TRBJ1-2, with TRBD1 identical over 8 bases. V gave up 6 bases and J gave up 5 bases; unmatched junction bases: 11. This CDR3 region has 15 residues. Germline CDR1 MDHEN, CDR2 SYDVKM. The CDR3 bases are TGTGCCAGCAGATCTCCTCAGGGGGCAAGGTATGGCTACACCTTC. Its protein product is CASRSPQGARYGYTF.

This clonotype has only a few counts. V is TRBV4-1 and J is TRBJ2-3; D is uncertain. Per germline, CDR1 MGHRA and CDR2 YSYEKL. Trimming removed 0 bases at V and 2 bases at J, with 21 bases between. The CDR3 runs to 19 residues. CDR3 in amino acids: CASSQDRSWSPSSTDTQYF. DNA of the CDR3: TGCGCCAGCAGCCAAGATAGGAGCTGGTCTCCGTCATCCACAGATACGCAGTATTTT.

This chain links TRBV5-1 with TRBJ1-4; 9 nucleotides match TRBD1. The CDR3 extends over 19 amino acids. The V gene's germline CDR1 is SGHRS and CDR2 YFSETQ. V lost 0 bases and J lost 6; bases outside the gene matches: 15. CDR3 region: CASSLGAGTGLGRDEKLFF. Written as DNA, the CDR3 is TGCGCCAGCAGCTTGGGGGCAGGGACAGGGCTCGGCAGGGATGAAAAACTGTTTTTT.

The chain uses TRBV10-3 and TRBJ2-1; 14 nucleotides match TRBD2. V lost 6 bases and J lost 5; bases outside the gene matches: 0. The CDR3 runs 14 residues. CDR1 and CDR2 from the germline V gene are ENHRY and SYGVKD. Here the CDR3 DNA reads TGTGCCATCAGGACTAGCGGGGGGGACAATGAGCAGTTCTTC. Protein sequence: CAIRTSGGDNEQFF.

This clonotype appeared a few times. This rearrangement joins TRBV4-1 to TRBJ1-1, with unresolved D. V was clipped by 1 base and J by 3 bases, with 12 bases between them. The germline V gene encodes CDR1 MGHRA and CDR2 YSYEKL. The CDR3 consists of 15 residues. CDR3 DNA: TGCGCCAGCAGCCAAGGATGGGGAGGTTACACTGAAGCTTTCTTT. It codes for CASSQGWGGYTEAFF.

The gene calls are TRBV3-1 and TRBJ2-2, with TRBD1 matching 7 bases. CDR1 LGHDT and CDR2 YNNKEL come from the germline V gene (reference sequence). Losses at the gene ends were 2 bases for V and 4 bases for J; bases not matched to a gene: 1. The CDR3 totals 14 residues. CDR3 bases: TGTGCCAGCAGCCAAAAGGGGGCCACCGGGGAGCTGTTTTTT. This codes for CASSQKGATGELFF.

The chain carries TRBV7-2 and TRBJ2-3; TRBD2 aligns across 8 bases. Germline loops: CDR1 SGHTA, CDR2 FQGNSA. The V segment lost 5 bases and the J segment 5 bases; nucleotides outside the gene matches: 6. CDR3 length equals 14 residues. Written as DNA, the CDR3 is TGTGCCAGCAGCCTTCGGACTAGCCGAGATACGCAGTATTTT. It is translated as CASSLRTSRDTQYF. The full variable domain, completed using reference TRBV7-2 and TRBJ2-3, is GAGVSQSPSNKVTEKGKDVELRCDPISGHTALYWYRQSLGQGLEFLIYFQGNSAPDKSGLPSDRFSAERTGGSVSTLTIQRTQQEDSAVYLCASSLRTSRDTQYFGPGTRLTVL.

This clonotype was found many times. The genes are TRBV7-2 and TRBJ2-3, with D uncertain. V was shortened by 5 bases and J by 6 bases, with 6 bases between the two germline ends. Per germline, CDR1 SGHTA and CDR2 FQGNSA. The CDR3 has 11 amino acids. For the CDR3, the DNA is TGTGCCAGCAGCGTCCTGGATACGCAGTATTTT. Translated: CASSVLDTQYF.

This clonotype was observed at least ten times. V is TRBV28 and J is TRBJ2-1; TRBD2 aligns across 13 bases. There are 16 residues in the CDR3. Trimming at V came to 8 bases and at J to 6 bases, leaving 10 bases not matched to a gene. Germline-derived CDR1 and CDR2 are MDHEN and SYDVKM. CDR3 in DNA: TGTGCCAGCCAAAATTGGGGACTAGCGGGACTCAATGAGCAGTTCTTC. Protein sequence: CASQNWGLAGLNEQFF.